This T cell receptor beta chain appears in the sequencing data of a study of identical twins. A note on this clonotype: Its specificity is unknown.

A universal primer site came from template switching; cDNA carried unique molecular identifiers. TCRdb re-analysed the 5' RACE reads in MiXCR, keeping a single row per CDR3 protein. The sample lists 420,000 or so distinct CDR3 sequences; less than 20% were seen once. The CDR3 extends over 13 amino acids. The germline CDR1 and CDR2 sequences are SGHVS and FNYEAQ. Trimming cost V 5 bases and J 1 base, with 9 bases left between them. Broader study findings: The conclusions drew on cross-sectional statistical analysis instead of tracking the same donors. Twin sharing of out-of-frame TCR alpha was underestimated by models in monozygotic pairs. In beta out-of-frame sequences, the excess sharing between twins was weaker.

The receptor comes from a man in his fifties in good health. This rearrangement joins TRBV7-6 to TRBJ2-7; D is unclear. Material for sequencing was naive T cells sorted from blood. The CDR3 sequence is CASSTVGSYEQYF. The DNA of the CDR3 is TGTGCCAGCAGCACCGTGGGTTCCTACGAGCAGTACTTC. Full variable domain (missing parts from reference TRBV7-6 and TRBJ2-7): GAGVSQSPRYKVTKRGQDVALRCDPISGHVSLYWYRQALGQGPEFLTYFNYEAQQDKSGLPNDRFSAERPEGSISTLTIQRTEQRDSAMYRCASSTVGSYEQYFGPGTRLTVT.